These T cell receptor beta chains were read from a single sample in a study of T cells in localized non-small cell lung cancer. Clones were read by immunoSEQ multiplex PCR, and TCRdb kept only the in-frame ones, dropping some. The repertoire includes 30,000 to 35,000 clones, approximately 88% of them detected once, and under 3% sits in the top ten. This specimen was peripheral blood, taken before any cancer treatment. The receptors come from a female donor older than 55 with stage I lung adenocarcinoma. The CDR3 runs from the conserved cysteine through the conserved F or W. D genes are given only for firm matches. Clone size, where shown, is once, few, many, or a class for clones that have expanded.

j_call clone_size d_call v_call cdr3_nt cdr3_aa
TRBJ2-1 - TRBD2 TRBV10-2 TGCGCCAGCAGGACTAGCGGAGACAATGAGCAGTTCTTC CASRTSGDNEQFF
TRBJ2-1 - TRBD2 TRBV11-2 TGTGCCAGCAGCTTACAAGGAGGTTTCCTAGCGGCCAATGAGCAGTTCTTC CASSLQGGFLAANEQFF
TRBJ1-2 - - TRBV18 TGTGCCAGCTCACCCAGCACATCTAACTATGGCTACACCTTC CASSPSTSNYGYTF
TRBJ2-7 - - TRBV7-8 TGTGCCAGCAGCTCGTGGACCGACGGGAGAGGTGACGAGCAGTACTTC CASSSWTDGRGDEQYF
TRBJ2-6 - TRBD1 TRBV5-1 TGCGCCAGCAGCTTGGTCCCCACTCCCAGGGACAGGGCATTCTCTGGGGCCAACGTCCTGACTTTC CASSLVPTPRDRAFSGANVLTF
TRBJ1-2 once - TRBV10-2 TGCGCCAGCAGTGAAAGGGACTTTGGCGGCTACACCTTC CASSERDFGGYTF
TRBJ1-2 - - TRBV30 TGTTCCTGGAGAATGGGAGGGGAGGCCTATGGCTACACCTTC CSWRMGGEAYGYTF
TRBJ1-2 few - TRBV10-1 TGCGCCAGCAGTGAGTCACAGGGATATGGCTACACCTTC CASSESQGYGYTF
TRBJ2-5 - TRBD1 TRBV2 TGTGCCAGCAGTTTAGACACAGGGGCTCAAGAGACCCAGTACTTC CASSLDTGAQETQYF
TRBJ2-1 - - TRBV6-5 TGTGCCAGCACCATCGGGGTAGAAAACAATGAGCAGTTCTTC CASTIGVENNEQFF
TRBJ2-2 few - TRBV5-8 TGTGCCAGCAGCTTAGGAACAGGGTGGACCGGGGAGCTGTTTTTT CASSLGTGWTGELFF
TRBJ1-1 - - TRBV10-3 TGTGCCATCAACAACGGGGATTTGAACACTGAAGCTTTCTTT CAINNGDLNTEAFF
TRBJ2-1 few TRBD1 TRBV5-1 TGCGCCAGCAGCTCGGGACAGTACAATGAGCAGTTCTTC CASSSGQYNEQFF
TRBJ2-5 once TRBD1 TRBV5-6 TGTGCCAGCAGCCGATTGGCCGGACAGGGGAGGGAGACCCAGTACTTC CASSRLAGQGRETQYF
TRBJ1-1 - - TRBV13 TGTGCCAGCAGCTCTACCCCTCAGGGGAACACTGAAGCTTTCTTT CASSSTPQGNTEAFF
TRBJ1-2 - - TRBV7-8 TGTGCCAGCAGCTTTACAGGACTGAACTATGGCTACACCTTC CASSFTGLNYGYTF
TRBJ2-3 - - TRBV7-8 TGTGCCAGCAGCTTAGGGCAGCTTGCAGAATGGGGCACAGATACGCAGTATTTT CASSLGQLAEWGTDTQYF
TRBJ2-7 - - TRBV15 TGTGCCACCAGCAGAGATCTCGGGATTAGCTCCTACGAGCAGTACTTC CATSRDLGISSYEQYF
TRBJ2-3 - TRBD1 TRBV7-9 TGTGCCAGCAGCTTCTCAGGGGGCGAAGATACGCAGTATTTT CASSFSGGEDTQYF
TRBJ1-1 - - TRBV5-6 TGTGCCAGCAGCTTGGGACGCCCGATTACTGAAGCTTTCTTT CASSLGRPITEAFF
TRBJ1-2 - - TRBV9 TGTGCCAGCAGCGACCGGGTCAACCAGGGCTATGGCTACACCTTC CASSDRVNQGYGYTF
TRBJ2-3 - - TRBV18 TGTGCCAGCTCACCACGGGCAGTGAGCACAGATACGCAGTATTTT CASSPRAVSTDTQYF
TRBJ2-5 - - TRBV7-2 TGTGCCAGCAGCCCTGCCAGGGAGACCCAGTACTTC CASSPARETQYF
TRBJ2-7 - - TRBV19 TGTGCCAGTAGTAGAACAGGATCCACGGCCTACGAGCAGTACTTC CASSRTGSTAYEQYF
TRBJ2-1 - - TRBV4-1 TGCGCCAGCAGCCAAGTGGACCTCGTGTCCTACAATGAGCAGTTCTTC CASSQVDLVSYNEQFF
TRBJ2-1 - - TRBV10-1 TGCGCCAGCAGTGAGTCTCGGGCGGCCACCTACAATGAGCAGTTCTTC CASSESRAATYNEQFF
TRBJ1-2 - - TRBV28 TGTGCCAGCAGCCCGGGGTTTTTGGGGCAAAACTATGGCTACACCTTC CASSPGFLGQNYGYTF
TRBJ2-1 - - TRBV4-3 TGCGCCAGCAGCCAACCATCTGGTGGCCACAATGAGCAGTTCTTC CASSQPSGGHNEQFF
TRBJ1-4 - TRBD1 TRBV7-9 TGTGCCAGCAGCTCAGGGGGCGCGGGTGAAAAACTGTTTTTT CASSSGGAGEKLFF
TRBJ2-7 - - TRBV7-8 TGTGCCAGCAGCCCCGAGGCCCTTCCCTACGAGCAGTACTTC CASSPEALPYEQYF
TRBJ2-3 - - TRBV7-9 TGTGCCAGCAGCCACGGACCCGTGCAGTATTTT CASSHGPVQYF
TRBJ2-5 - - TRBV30 TGTGCCTGGAGTTCCCTCTTCCAAGAGACCCAGTACTTC CAWSSLFQETQYF
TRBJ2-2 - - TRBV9 TGTGCCAGCAGCGTAGCACCGGGGAGGCACACCGGGGAGCTGTTTTTT CASSVAPGRHTGELFF
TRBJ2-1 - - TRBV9 TGTGCCAGCAGCGTCGGGAGTTCCTACAATGAGCAGTTCTTC CASSVGSSYNEQFF
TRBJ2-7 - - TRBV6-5 TGTGCCAGCAGGACTGGGCGGGATCCCTACGAGCAGTACTTC CASRTGRDPYEQYF
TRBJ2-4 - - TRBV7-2 TGTGCCAGCAGCCTAGATCGGGCCAAAAACATTCAGTACTTC CASSLDRAKNIQYF
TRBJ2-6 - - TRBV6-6 TGTGCCGGAGGTCAGGGCGCTGGGGCCAACGTCCTGACTTTC CAGGQGAGANVLTF
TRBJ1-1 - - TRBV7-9 TGTGCCAGCAGCGGGCGACTGGGGAACACTGAAGCTTTCTTT CASSGRLGNTEAFF
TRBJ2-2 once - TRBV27 TGTGCCAGCAGTCCACGGCTAGCGAAGAACACCGGGGAGCTGTTTTTT CASSPRLAKNTGELFF
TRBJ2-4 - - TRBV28 TGTGCCAGCAGTCCCAGCGGACGGATCCTAGCCAAAAACATTCAGTACTTC CASSPSGRILAKNIQYF
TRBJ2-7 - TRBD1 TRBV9 TGTGCCAGCAGCGCAGGGACAGGGGGCTACGAGCAGTACTTC CASSAGTGGYEQYF
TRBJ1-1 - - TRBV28 TGTGCCAGCAGTCTCCCTGGACACTTGAACACTGAAGCTTTCTTT CASSLPGHLNTEAFF
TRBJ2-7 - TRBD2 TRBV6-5 TGTGCCAGCAGTCATAGCGGGACCAGCTACGAGCAGTACTTC CASSHSGTSYEQYF
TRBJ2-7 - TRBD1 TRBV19 TGTGCCAGTAGTCCAGGACAGGACGAACTCTACGAGCAGTACTTC CASSPGQDELYEQYF
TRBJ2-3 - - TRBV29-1 TGCAGCGTTGAAGAGGGGAGCGGGGATACGCAGTATTTT CSVEEGSGDTQYF
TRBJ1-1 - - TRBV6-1 TGTGCCAGCAGTGCCCGAAACAGGGCTGAAGCTTTCTTT CASSARNRAEAFF